Reported below is one TCR beta chain. This entry belongs to a study of blood T cell repertoires in COVID-19. Participants' reported clinical history set cohort assignment. Trimming cost V 6 bases and J 4 bases, with 24 bases left between them. CDR1 and CDR2 from the germline V gene are LNHDA and SQIVND (reference sequence). This CDR3 spans 17 amino acids. Produced via immunoSEQ multiplex PCR; TCRdb's table is partial and in-frame only. Of fewer than 450,000 clones in the sample, roughly 87% were seen once. This chain connects TRBV19 to TRBJ1-2; D gene unclear. Sequenced input: PBMCs or T cells enriched from blood (not recorded which). The receptor's source is a woman in her 30s who had recovered from COVID-19. In nucleotides, the CDR3 is TGTGCCAGTAGCGCCCTGCGTGGAGGCATTACCACCTATGGCTACACCTTC. It specifies CASSALRGGITTYGYTF.